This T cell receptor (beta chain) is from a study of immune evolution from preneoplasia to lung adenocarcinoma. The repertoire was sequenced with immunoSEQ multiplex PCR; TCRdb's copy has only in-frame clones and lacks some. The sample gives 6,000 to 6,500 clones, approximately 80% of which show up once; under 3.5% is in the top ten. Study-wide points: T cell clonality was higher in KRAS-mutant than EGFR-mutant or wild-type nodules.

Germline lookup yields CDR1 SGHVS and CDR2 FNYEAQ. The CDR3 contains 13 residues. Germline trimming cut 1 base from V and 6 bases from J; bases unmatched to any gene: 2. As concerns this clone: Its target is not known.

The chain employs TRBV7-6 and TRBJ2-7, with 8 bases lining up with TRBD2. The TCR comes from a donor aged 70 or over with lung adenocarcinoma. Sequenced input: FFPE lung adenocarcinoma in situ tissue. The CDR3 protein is CASSLDTSGEQYF. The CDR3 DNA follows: TGTGCCAGCAGCTTAGATACTAGCGGCGAGCAGTACTTC.